Each of the 3 T cell receptor beta chains below was sequenced from the same sample in a study of cytomegalovirus exposure and HLA in healthy donors. PCR was performed using 60 Vbeta and 13 Jbeta primers. Libraries were prepared by immunoSEQ multiplex PCR; TCRdb keeps only in-frame clonotypes and omits some of them. This sample has approximately 130,000 clones, with around three quarters found just once. Input material: PBMCs. The receptors originated from a woman aged 60-70 years in good health and CMV-seropositive.

The rearrangement uses TRBV5-1 and TRBJ1-2, with no clear D. This CDR3 has 13 amino acids. From germline, CDR1 is SGHRS and CDR2 YFSETQ. Trimming left V 5 bases short and J 1 base short, with 9 bases between. CDR3 coding DNA: TGCGCCAGCAGTCAGACTGATAACTATGGCTACACCTTC. This sequence encodes CASSQTDNYGYTF.

The chain has TRBV5-1 and TRBJ2-1, with a possible D match to TRBD2 (6 bases). CDR1 SGHRS and CDR2 YFSETQ come from the germline V gene. The germline V and J ends were trimmed by 0 bases and 9 bases, with 10 bases remaining between them. The CDR3 sequence is 13 residues long. The CDR3 reads CASSLAEGGEQFF. CDR3 coding DNA: TGCGCCAGCAGCTTGGCGGAGGGAGGTGAGCAGTTCTTC.

This sequence joins TRBV23-1 and TRBJ1-1; TRBD1 is a possible D gene (5 bases). TRBV23-1 is filed as an ORF, its function uncertain. The CDR3 has 13 amino acids. With 8 bases removed from V and 6 bases from J, the gap between germline ends came to 16 bases. The CDR3 nucleotides read TGCGCCAGCGGAACCAGGGTTTACTCTGAAGCTTTCTTT. Translating it yields CASGTRVYSEAFF.